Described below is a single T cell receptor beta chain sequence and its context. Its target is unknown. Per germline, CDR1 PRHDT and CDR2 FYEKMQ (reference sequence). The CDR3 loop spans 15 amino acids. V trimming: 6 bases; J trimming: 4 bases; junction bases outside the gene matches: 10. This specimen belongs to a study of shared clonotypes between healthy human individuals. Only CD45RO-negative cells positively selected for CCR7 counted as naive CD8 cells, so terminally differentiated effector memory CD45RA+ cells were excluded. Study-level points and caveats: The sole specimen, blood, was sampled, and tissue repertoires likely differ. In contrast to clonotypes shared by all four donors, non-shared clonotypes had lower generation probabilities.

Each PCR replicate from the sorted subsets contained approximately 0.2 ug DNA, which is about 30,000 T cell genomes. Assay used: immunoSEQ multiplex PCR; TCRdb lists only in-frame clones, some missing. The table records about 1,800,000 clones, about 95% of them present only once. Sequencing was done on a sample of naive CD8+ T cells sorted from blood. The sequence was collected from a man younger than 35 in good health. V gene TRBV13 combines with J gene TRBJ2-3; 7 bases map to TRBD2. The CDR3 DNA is TGTGCCAGCAGTCAGGCGGGGGAGGTTGCAGATACGCAGTATTTT. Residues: CASSQAGEVADTQYF. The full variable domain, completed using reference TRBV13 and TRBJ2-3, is AAGVIQSPRHLIKEKRETATLKCYPIPRHDTVYWYQQGPGQDPQFLISFYEKMQSDKGSIPDRFSAQQFSDYHSELNMSSLELGDSALYFCASSQAGEVADTQYFGPGTRLTVL.